One and the same sample provided the 20 T cell receptor beta chains below, sequenced in a study of shared clonotypes between healthy human individuals. The assay was immunoSEQ multiplex PCR, and TCRdb's table has in-frame clones only and misses some. The table includes about half a million clones, around 75% detected once. What was sequenced was PBMCs. Receptor source: a woman in her forties in good health. Some clones in this sample may be carry-over from other donors' samples.

The V and J genes are TRBV10-2 and TRBJ2-7, with D possibly TRBD1 on 5 matching bases. Germline CDR1 WSHSY, CDR2 SAAADI. The CDR3 has 15 amino acids. V was pared by 2 bases and J by 6 bases, with 17 bases between. The CDR3 is CASSELLGATGEQYF. Written as DNA, the CDR3 is TGCGCCAGCAGTGAGCTATTAGGGGCGACGGGCGAGCAGTACTTC.

Concerning this clone: The sample has other DNA sequences that encode this CDR3 too. The chain employs TRBV7-2 and TRBJ2-7, with a possible D match to TRBD2 (6 bases). Trimming cost V 0 bases and J 6 bases, with 12 bases left between them. The germline CDR1 and CDR2 sequences are SGHTA and FQGNSA. The CDR3 is made up of 14 amino acids. Here the CDR3 DNA reads TGTGCCAGCAGCTTAGCGGGTTCGGGGGTCGAGCAGTACTTC. It is translated as CASSLAGSGVEQYF.

This clone was observed a handful of times. This chain connects TRBV29-1 to TRBJ2-4; TRBD1 aligns across 8 bases. Germline CDR1 SQVTM, CDR2 ANQGSEA. The CDR3 covers 16 residues. Losses at the gene ends were 0 bases for V and 7 bases for J; bases not matched to a gene: 11. In DNA, the CDR3 is TGCAGCGTTGAAGATGGGTCAGGGGGCGCCACGAACATTCAGTACTTC. It specifies CSVEDGSGGATNIQYF.

The rearrangement joins TRBV7-9 to TRBJ2-7; 8 bases are a match to TRBD2. V trimming: 4 bases; J trimming: 6 bases; junction bases outside the gene matches: 17. The CDR3 spans 17 residues. From germline, CDR1 is SEHNR and CDR2 FQNEAQ (reference sequence). CDR3 coding DNA: TGTGCCAGCAGCTCGGGGGGGTTCACCGGGACAACGGGCGAGCAGTACTTC. It codes for CASSSGGFTGTTGEQYF.

This clone was detected a few times. The genes are TRBV28 and TRBJ2-1; D possibly corresponds to TRBD1 (6 bases). Germline V gene lookup returns CDR1 MDHEN and CDR2 SYDVKM. The CDR3 length is 14 residues. The V end lost 3 bases, the J end lost 9 bases, and 15 bases lay between the germline ends. The CDR3 region is CASSFGRVGGEQFF. DNA of the CDR3: TGTGCCAGCAGTTTCGGCAGGGTAGGGGGTGAGCAGTTCTTC.

The chain has TRBV9 and TRBJ2-2; 7 nucleotides align to TRBD1. Losses at the gene ends were 4 bases for V and 1 base for J; bases not matched to a gene: 7. CDR1 and CDR2 from the germline V gene are SGDLS and YYNGEE. The CDR3 has 16 residues. For the CDR3, the DNA is TGTGCCAGCAGCACTCGACAGGGTTGGAACACCGGGGAGCTGTTTTTT. It yields the protein CASSTRQGWNTGELFF.

CDR3 amino acids: CASSKGDRAEGNQPQHF. CDR3 DNA sequence: TGTGCCAGCAGCAAGGGGGATCGGGCTGAGGGCAATCAGCCCCAGCATTTT. The chain recombines TRBV21-1 with TRBJ1-5. TRBV21-1 has pseudogene status. This CDR3 spans 17 amino acids.

This clone was counted at least ten times. Within the sample, other DNA sequences also encode this same CDR3. V usage is TRBV6-4 and J usage is TRBJ1-1, with 7 bases identical to TRBD1. J lost 2 bases, V lost 3 bases, and 6 bases had no gene match. CDR3 length: 15 residues. Germline V gives CDR1 MRHNA, CDR2 SNTAGT. This CDR3 reads CASSESGTANTEAFF. In nucleotides, the CDR3 is TGTGCCAGCAGTGAGTCTGGGACAGCAAACACTGAAGCTTTCTTT.

The rearrangement joins TRBV28 to TRBJ1-6; a possible D gene is TRBD1 (6 bases). Per the germline V gene, CDR1 is MDHEN and CDR2 is SYDVKM. The CDR3 loop spans 12 amino acids. V gave up 8 bases and J gave up 9 bases, with 11 bases separating them. The CDR3 loop is CASGYRASPLHF. CDR3 nucleotides: TGTGCCAGCGGATACAGGGCTTCACCCCTCCACTTT.

This clone was detected once. The chain has TRBV28 and TRBJ2-1, with 13 nucleotides matching TRBD2. Germline CDR1 MDHEN, CDR2 SYDVKM. There are 15 residues in the CDR3. The trim removed 7 bases at V and 4 bases at J, leaving 4 bases unmatched. The CDR3 coding sequence is TGTGCCAGCACCCTACTAGCGGGAGGGTACAATGAGCAGTTCTTC. Amino acid sequence: CASTLLAGGYNEQFF.

V usage is TRBV7-8 and J usage is TRBJ2-7; 7 positions match TRBD1. There are 15 residues in the CDR3. Germline values: CDR1 SGHVS, CDR2 FQNEAQ. Trimming took 1 base from V and 4 from J; bases not matched to a gene: 7. CDR3 in amino acids: CASSLGTGTMYEQYF. CDR3 nucleotides: TGTGCCAGCAGCTTAGGGACAGGAACTATGTACGAGCAGTACTTC.

V and J are TRBV28 and TRBJ1-2; D is possibly TRBD1 (6 bases). Looked up from germline, CDR1 is MDHEN and CDR2 is SYDVKM. CDR3 length equals 18 residues. The V end was cut by 6 bases, the J end by 0 bases, with 23 bases between. This CDR3 is CASSSRGTRPRANYGYTF. The CDR3 coding sequence is TGTGCCAGCAGCAGCCGAGGGACAAGACCTAGGGCTAACTATGGCTACACCTTC.

V usage is TRBV18 and J usage is TRBJ2-5; TRBD1 matches at 10 bases. The length of the CDR3 is 15 residues. Germline lookup yields CDR1 KGHSH and CDR2 LQKENI. V was pared by 1 base and J by 13 bases, with 12 bases of the junction left unmatched. The CDR3 DNA sequence: TGTGCCAGCTCACCACGGGGACAGGGGCACCAAGATGTGTACTTC. Protein product: CASSPRGQGHQDVYF. The variable domain in full, completed from reference TRBV18 and TRBJ2-5, reads NAGVMQNPRHLVRRRGQEARLRCSPMKGHSHVYWYRQLPEEGLKFMVYLQKENIIDESGMPKERFSAEFPKEGPSILRIQQVVRGDSAAYFCASSPRGQGHQDVYFGPGTRLLVL.

The rearrangement links TRBV14 to TRBJ2-1; D is ambiguous. The V end lost 2 bases, the J end lost 5 bases, and 16 bases lay between the germline ends. This CDR3 has 16 residues. Germline CDR1 and CDR2: SGHDN and FVKESK. CDR3 coding DNA: TGTGCCAGCAGCCAATTTGGGGATTACAACGACAATGAGCAGTTCTTC. Translated: CASSQFGDYNDNEQFF.

The chain has TRBV7-6 and TRBJ2-7; a weak D match, TRBD2 (6 bases). Per germline, CDR1 SGHVS and CDR2 FNYEAQ. The V and J ends lost 6 bases and 7 bases respectively, with 10 bases between them. The CDR3 consists of 11 residues. CDR3 amino acids: CASSSAGEQYF. The CDR3 region has the DNA TGTGCCAGCAGTTCCGCGGGGGAGCAGTACTTC.

In this sample, this clone turned up a few times. The V gene is TRBV28, the J gene TRBJ1-1, with 7 bases identical to TRBD1. The CDR3 extends over 14 amino acids. With 6 bases clipped from V and 2 bases from J, the junction kept 6 bases outside the gene matches. Germline V CDR1 and CDR2: MDHEN, SYDVKM. CDR3 in amino acids: CASSEPGGNTEAFF. The CDR3 region has the DNA TGTGCCAGCAGCGAGCCAGGGGGAAACACTGAAGCTTTCTTT.

The CDR3 DNA reads as TGTGCCAGCGCGTTCCAAGATACGCAGTATTTT. Translation: CASAFQDTQYF. The chain links TRBV27 to TRBJ2-3, with no clear D. This CDR3 region has 11 residues. Trimming shortened V by 8 bases and J by 5 bases, and 8 bases separated the two germline ends. CDR1 and CDR2 from the germline V gene are MNHEY and SMNVEV (reference sequence).

The chain links TRBV18 to TRBJ1-4; possibly TRBD1 for D (6 bases). V shed 2 bases and J shed 0 bases, with 13 bases lying between them. Germline values: CDR1 KGHSH, CDR2 LQKENI. There are 17 residues in the CDR3. DNA for the CDR3: TGTGCCAGCTCACCAAGCAGGGGCGATACAACTAATGAAAAACTGTTTTTT. This encodes CASSPSRGDTTNEKLFF.

This chain joins TRBV5-1 and TRBJ2-3, with 7 nucleotides matching TRBD1. J was trimmed by 5 bases and V by 0 bases; bases with no gene match: 6. This CDR3 comprises 15 residues. Germline CDR1 and CDR2: SGHRS and YFSETQ. This CDR3 reads CASSLETGAGDTQYF. The DNA of the CDR3 is TGCGCCAGCAGCTTGGAAACAGGGGCGGGAGATACGCAGTATTTT.

This chain connects TRBV6-5 to TRBJ2-7; D might be TRBD2 (5 bases). Germline V gene lookup returns CDR1 MNHEY and CDR2 SVGAGI. The CDR3 is made up of 16 amino acids. The germline V and J ends were trimmed by 0 bases and 7 bases, with 19 bases remaining between them. The CDR3 reads CASSYSPPPTPGEQYF. CDR3 DNA sequence: TGTGCCAGCAGTTACTCTCCCCCCCCGACCCCGGGGGAGCAGTACTTC.